A selection of T cell receptor beta chains follows, all from one sample in a study of CD8+CD57+ T cells in acquired aplastic anemia. TCRdb reanalysed the reads using MiXCR and keeps one entry per CDR3 protein. The sample contains a few hundred thousand distinct CDR3 sequences, around 30% of which appear only once. Source material: sorted CD4+, CD8+, or CD8+CD57+ T cells (not recorded which) from PBMCs. The receptors derive from a human donor with aplastic anemia. CDR3s include the opening cysteine and the closing phenylalanine or tryptophan. A D gene is named only where the DNA matches it firmly. Part of the rows lack a size; the others show once, few, many or a class for expanded clones.

J: TRBJ2-7
D: TRBD2
size: -
V: TRBV9
CDR3: CASSPTGGAYEQYF
DNA: TGTGCCAGCAGCCCGACGGGGGGGGCCTACGAGCAGTACTTC

J: TRBJ1-6
D: -
size: -
V: TRBV9
CDR3: CASSVDGQGDNSPLHF
DNA: TGTGCCAGCAGCGTAGATGGACAAGGGGATAATTCACCCCTCCACTTT

J: TRBJ1-2
D: TRBD1
size: -
V: TRBV5-1
CDR3: CASSLEGGTDRYGYTF
DNA: TGCGCCAGCAGCTTGGAGGGAGGGACAGACCGCTATGGCTACACCTTC

J: TRBJ1-5
D: -
size: -
V: TRBV4-3
CDR3: CASSQDFRVEQPQHF
DNA: TGCGCCAGCAGCCAAGATTTCAGGGTAGAGCAGCCCCAGCATTTT

J: TRBJ2-2
D: -
size: few
V: TRBV2
CDR3: CASRPDVTGELFF
DNA: TGTGCCAGCAGACCGGACGTGACCGGGGAGCTGTTTTTT

J: TRBJ1-6
D: TRBD1
size: -
V: TRBV30
CDR3: CAWSYGQGAYNSPLHF
DNA: TGTGCCTGGAGTTATGGACAGGGGGCCTATAATTCACCCCTCCACTTT

J: TRBJ2-3
D: TRBD2
size: many
V: TRBV24-1
CDR3: CATSDVPSGRDTDTQYF
DNA: TGTGCCACCAGTGACGTGCCTAGCGGGAGGGACACAGATACGCAGTATTTT

J: TRBJ1-6
D: TRBD1
size: -
V: TRBV2
CDR3: CASSSLAGQANSPLHF
DNA: TGTGCCAGCAGCTCCCTTGCGGGACAGGCTAATTCACCCCTCCACTTT

J: TRBJ1-5
D: -
size: many
V: TRBV19
CDR3: CASSISADRLVQPQHF
DNA: TGTGCCAGTAGTATTTCTGCGGACAGACTCGTGCAGCCCCAGCATTTT

J: TRBJ2-3
D: -
size: -
V: TRBV14
CDR3: CASSPTGRSIDTQYF
DNA: TGTGCCAGCAGCCCCACGGGACGGAGCATAGATACGCAGTATTTT

J: TRBJ1-1
D: -
size: -
V: TRBV29-1
CDR3: CSAEGEGSTEAFF
DNA: TGCAGCGCTGAAGGAGAGGGTAGCACTGAAGCTTTCTTT

J: TRBJ2-3
D: TRBD1
size: many
V: TRBV25-1
CDR3: CASSDLGQGATDTQYF
DNA: TGTGCCAGCAGTGACTTGGGACAGGGGGCAACAGATACGCAGTATTTT

J: TRBJ2-5
D: -
size: few
V: TRBV20-1
CDR3: CSARGLLQETQYF
DNA: TGCAGTGCTAGAGGACTTCTCCAAGAGACCCAGTACTTC

J: TRBJ1-5
D: -
size: many
V: TRBV2
CDR3: CASARGGANNQPQHF
DNA: TGTGCCAGCGCCCGCGGGGGGGCAAACAATCAGCCCCAGCATTTT

J: TRBJ1-5
D: -
size: -
V: TRBV4-1
CDR3: CASSQEFRKVGNQPQHF
DNA: TGCGCCAGCAGCCAAGAGTTCAGGAAAGTAGGCAATCAGCCCCAGCATTTT

J: TRBJ2-1
D: -
size: few
V: TRBV6-1
CDR3: CAILRSDNEQFF
DNA: TGTGCCATCCTTCGCTCCGATAATGAGCAGTTCTTC

J: TRBJ1-6
D: -
size: -
V: TRBV6-1
CDR3: CASRSTGNSPLHF
DNA: TGTGCCAGCAGGTCGACGGGTAATTCACCCCTCCACTTT

J: TRBJ2-7
D: -
size: many
V: TRBV7-2
CDR3: CASSLGEQYF
DNA: TGTGCCAGCAGCTTAGGGGAGCAGTACTTC

J: TRBJ2-1
D: -
size: -
V: TRBV9
CDR3: CASSQDPYEQFF
DNA: TGTGCCAGCAGCCAAGATCCCTATGAGCAGTTCTTC

J: TRBJ1-4
D: TRBD1
size: -
V: TRBV27
CDR3: CASSSLDRAEKLFF
DNA: TGTGCCAGCAGTTCTCTGGACAGGGCTGAAAAACTGTTTTTT

J: TRBJ1-1
D: -
size: many
V: TRBV29-1
CDR3: CSVEDGGTEAFF
DNA: TGCAGCGTTGAAGATGGGGGAACTGAAGCTTTCTTT

J: TRBJ2-2
D: TRBD1
size: -
V: TRBV12-3/TRBV12-4
CDR3: CASISQGVPRLFF
DNA: TGTGCCAGCATCTCTCAGGGGGTCCCGCGGCTGTTTTTT

J: TRBJ1-1
D: -
size: -
V: TRBV5-1
CDR3: CASSLVPGTEAFF
DNA: TGCGCCAGCAGCTTGGTTCCGGGGACTGAAGCTTTCTTT

J: TRBJ2-7
D: TRBD1
size: -
V: TRBV19
CDR3: CASSGRDREIEQYF
DNA: TGTGCCAGCAGTGGAAGAGACAGGGAAATCGAGCAGTACTTC

J: TRBJ2-2
D: TRBD1
size: once
V: TRBV20-1
CDR3: CSATDRGRITGELFF
DNA: TGCAGTGCTACCGACAGGGGGCGCATCACCGGGGAGCTGTTTTTT

J: TRBJ1-1
D: -
size: -
V: TRBV12-3/TRBV12-4
CDR3: CASSFRARSTEAFF
DNA: TGTGCCAGCAGTTTCAGGGCCAGAAGCACTGAAGCTTTCTTT

J: TRBJ1-2
D: -
size: -
V: TRBV10-3
CDR3: CAISQGPANYGYTF
DNA: TGTGCCATCAGCCAGGGTCCAGCTAACTATGGCTACACCTTC

J: TRBJ1-2
D: -
size: many
V: TRBV20-1
CDR3: CSARGRSNYGYTF
DNA: TGCAGTGCTAGAGGCAGGTCGAACTATGGCTACACCTTC

J: TRBJ2-2
D: -
size: -
V: TRBV20-1
CDR3: CSAATSSRFTGELFF
DNA: TGCAGTGCTGCAACTAGCTCGCGGTTCACCGGGGAGCTGTTTTTT

J: TRBJ1-1
D: -
size: -
V: TRBV29-1
CDR3: CSAGFELNTEAFF
DNA: TGCAGCGCCGGATTTGAGTTGAACACTGAAGCTTTCTTT

J: TRBJ1-1
D: -
size: -
V: TRBV5-5
CDR3: CASSQGGASTEAFF
DNA: TGTGCCAGCAGCCAAGGGGGGGCGAGTACTGAAGCTTTCTTT

J: TRBJ2-7
D: -
size: once
V: TRBV10-3
CDR3: CAISERLYEQYF
DNA: TGTGCCATCAGTGAGAGGCTCTACGAGCAGTACTTC

J: TRBJ2-1
D: TRBD2
size: -
V: TRBV19
CDR3: CASIPQAAGGRNEQFF
DNA: TGTGCCAGTATCCCGCAGGCAGCGGGGGGCAGGAATGAGCAGTTCTTC

J: TRBJ1-5
D: -
size: few
V: TRBV6-2/TRBV6-3
CDR3: CASHTGNSNQPQHF
DNA: TGTGCCAGCCATACGGGGAATAGCAATCAGCCCCAGCATTTT

J: TRBJ2-2
D: TRBD2
size: few
V: TRBV4-1
CDR3: CASSQEWTSGNTGELFF
DNA: TGCGCCAGCAGCCAAGAATGGACTAGCGGCAACACCGGGGAGCTGTTTTTT

J: TRBJ1-1
D: -
size: many
V: TRBV7-2
CDR3: CASSFSGSTEAFF
DNA: TGTGCCAGCAGCTTTTCAGGGAGCACTGAAGCTTTCTTT

J: TRBJ2-5
D: TRBD2
size: once
V: TRBV10-2
CDR3: CASSELAGPGETQYF
DNA: TGCGCCAGCAGTGAGCTAGCGGGGCCGGGGGAGACCCAGTACTTC

J: TRBJ1-2
D: TRBD1
size: -
V: TRBV4-1
CDR3: CASSQVHQGASYGYTF
DNA: TGCGCCAGCAGCCAAGTTCATCAGGGGGCGAGTTATGGCTACACCTTC

J: TRBJ1-1
D: TRBD1
size: -
V: TRBV2
CDR3: CASSQRQGGNTEAFF
DNA: TGCGCCAGCAGCCAGCGACAGGGGGGTAACACTGAAGCTTTCTTT

J: TRBJ2-7
D: -
size: -
V: TRBV4-2
CDR3: CASSQGIILDGSYEQYF
DNA: TGTGCCAGCAGCCAAGGTATTATACTAGATGGTTCGTACGAGCAGTACTTC

J: TRBJ1-6
D: -
size: many
V: TRBV10-3
CDR3: CATSNGQPDSPLHF
DNA: TGTGCCACCTCAAATGGACAGCCAGATTCACCCCTCCACTTT

J: TRBJ2-3
D: -
size: many
V: TRBV20-1
CDR3: CSARVTGAGDTQYF
DNA: TGCAGTGCTAGGGTTACGGGGGCGGGAGATACGCAGTATTTT

J: TRBJ1-2
D: TRBD1
size: many
V: TRBV7-9
CDR3: CASSSYRGRDYGYTF
DNA: TGTGCCAGCAGCTCCTACAGGGGGCGCGACTATGGCTACACCTTC

J: TRBJ1-5
D: -
size: many
V: TRBV7-8
CDR3: CASSLRAQFGQPQHF
DNA: TGTGCCAGCAGCTTACGGGCGCAGTTCGGTCAGCCCCAGCATTTT

J: TRBJ2-7
D: -
size: few
V: TRBV20-1
CDR3: CSARNLLDSYEQYF
DNA: TGCAGTGCTAGAAACCTTTTGGACTCCTACGAGCAGTACTTC

J: TRBJ2-5
D: -
size: -
V: TRBV4-1
CDR3: CASSQVEGGEAQYF
DNA: TGCGCCAGCAGCCAAGTAGAGGGGGGAGAGGCCCAGTACTTC

J: TRBJ2-7
D: -
size: -
V: TRBV25-1
CDR3: CASSAPARYEQYF
DNA: TGTGCCAGCAGTGCTCCGGCCCGCTACGAGCAGTACTTC

J: TRBJ1-5
D: -
size: many
V: TRBV15
CDR3: CATSRVSRVQQPQHF
DNA: TGTGCCACCAGCAGAGTGTCTAGGGTCCAGCAGCCCCAGCATTTT

J: TRBJ1-2
D: -
size: -
V: TRBV25-1
CDR3: CASSVFGGGNYGYTF
DNA: TGTGCCAGCAGTGTTTTCGGAGGCGGGAACTATGGCTACACCTTC

J: TRBJ2-7
D: -
size: many
V: TRBV7-3
CDR3: CASSLTGHEQYF
DNA: TGTGCCAGCAGCTTAACAGGCCACGAGCAGTACTTC

J: TRBJ2-7
D: TRBD2
size: -
V: TRBV25-1
CDR3: CASSELGTSGEYEQYF
DNA: TGTGCCAGCAGTGAATTGGGGACTAGCGGGGAGTACGAGCAGTACTTC

J: TRBJ2-7
D: -
size: many
V: TRBV9
CDR3: CASSLPRDEQYF
DNA: TGTGCCAGCAGCCTCCCCCGAGACGAGCAGTACTTC